The 10 T cell receptor beta chains below come from one sample, sequenced in a study of graft-versus-host responses after intestinal transplantation. Data came from immunoSEQ multiplex PCR; TCRdb stores just in-frame clones and leaves some out. The table has about 99,000 clones, around 92% seen once; the top ten hold 0.069%. No antigen is known for these receptors. The sequenced sample was unstimulated CD8+ T cells sorted from spleen or lymph node cells, obtained before transplant. The receptor set was obtained from a human donor who was the organ donor for an intestinal transplant.

V usage is TRBV6-4 and J usage is TRBJ2-1; 8 bases line up with TRBD1. The germline gives CDR1 MRHNA, CDR2 SNTAGT. The CDR3 has 16 amino acids. Unmatched junction bases numbered 11, after V lost 2 bases and J lost 8 bases. CDR3 bases: TGTGCCAGCAGTGACGGGCCCGGGACAGGACTCGATGAGCAGTTCTTC. It is translated as CASSDGPGTGLDEQFF.

The rearrangement joins TRBV19 to TRBJ1-2; no definite D call. V shed 3 bases and J shed 3 bases, with 17 bases lying between them. The germline V gene has CDR1 LNHDA and CDR2 SQIVND (reference sequence). The CDR3 is 16 amino acids. DNA for the CDR3: TGTGCCAGTAGTATCGACACCCGGGATACGGACTATGGCTACACCTTC. Amino acid sequence: CASSIDTRDTDYGYTF.

The chain has TRBV11-1 and TRBJ1-1; D is unclear. Trimming shortened V by 3 bases and J by 4 bases, and 6 bases separated the two germline ends. The CDR3 sequence is 12 residues long. Looked up from germline, CDR1 is SGHAT and CDR2 is FQDESV (reference sequence). Here the CDR3 DNA reads TGTGCCAGCAGCTTCGGAGGCACTGAAGCTTTCTTT. This sequence encodes CASSFGGTEAFF.

J is TRBJ1-4 and V is TRBV5-8, with 7 nucleotides matching TRBD1. The CDR3 sequence is 15 residues long. V shed 4 bases, J shed 3 bases, and the junction held 6 bases outside the gene matches. CDR1 and CDR2 (germline): SGHTS, YDEGEE. The CDR3 spells CASSLGGGPNEKLFF. The DNA for the CDR3 is TGTGCCAGCAGCCTAGGGGGCGGGCCTAATGAAAAACTGTTTTTT.

This chain joins TRBV5-6 and TRBJ2-7; D is perhaps TRBD1 (6 bases). Germline-derived CDR1 and CDR2 are SGHDT and YYEEEE. This CDR3 has 13 residues. Trimming left V 0 bases short and J 2 bases short, with 6 bases between. The CDR3 sequence is CASSLGGPYEQYF. The CDR3 DNA follows: TGTGCCAGCAGCTTGGGGGGGCCCTACGAGCAGTACTTC.

The chain combines TRBV7-3 with TRBJ2-7; 8 nucleotides line up with TRBD1. This CDR3 region has 14 residues. Germline values: CDR1 SGHTA, CDR2 FQGTGA. The V gene end was trimmed by 5 bases and the J gene end by 2 bases; junction bases not matched to a gene: 5. CDR3 DNA: TGTGCCAGCAGCCCAGGACAGGGCCCCTACGAGCAGTACTTC. This sequence encodes CASSPGQGPYEQYF. The full variable domain, with the rest looked up from reference TRBV7-3 and TRBJ2-7, is GAGVSQTPSNKVTEKGKYVELRCDPISGHTALYWYRQSLGQGPEFLIYFQGTGAADDSGLPNDRFFAVRPEGSVSTLKIQRTERGDSAVYLCASSPGQGPYEQYFGPGTRLTVT.

The rearrangement links TRBV5-1 to TRBJ2-7, with TRBD1 matching 7 bases. The germline gives CDR1 SGHRS, CDR2 YFSETQ. CDR3 length equals 16 residues. V was pared by 4 bases and J by 0 bases, with 10 bases of the junction left unmatched. In nucleotides, the CDR3 is TGCGCCAGCAGCGACCGGACAGGCGAAAGCTCCTACGAGCAGTACTTC. It specifies CASSDRTGESSYEQYF.

The chain links TRBV7-9 to TRBJ2-4; D not resolved. CDR3 length equals 15 residues. The germline V gene has CDR1 SEHNR and CDR2 FQNEAQ (reference sequence). V was clipped by 2 bases and J by 0 bases, with 8 bases between them. The CDR3 nucleotides read TGTGCCAGCAGCTTATCCGGAGAAGCCAAAAACATTCAGTACTTC. This encodes CASSLSGEAKNIQYF.

The V and J genes are TRBV7-6 and TRBJ2-3; D might be TRBD2 (5 bases). The CDR3 spans 17 residues. Deletions cut 5 bases from V and 4 bases from J, with 22 bases between. The germline CDR1 and CDR2 sequences are SGHVS and FNYEAQ. CDR3 sequence (DNA): TGTGCCAGCAGCCAAAAAGACACTAGAATCGCAGCAGATACGCAGTATTTT. Encoded protein: CASSQKDTRIAADTQYF.

This chain uses TRBV13 with TRBJ2-3, with D perhaps TRBD2 (5 bases). The V gene lost 6 bases and the J gene lost 7 bases, with 14 bases spanning the gap. Germline-derived CDR1 and CDR2 are PRHDT and FYEKMQ (reference sequence). This CDR3 region has 13 residues. In DNA, the CDR3 is TGTGCCAGCAGATCTACGCTAGCTAATACGCAGTATTTT. It specifies CASRSTLANTQYF.